Following are 2 T cell receptor beta chains from one sample sequenced in a study of T cells in Graves' hyperthyroidism and ophthalmopathy. RNA transcripts gave rise to amplified TCR beta CDR3 regions. TCR CDR3 underwent first-round RT-PCR with the HTBI primer set. TCRdb re-called the multiplex PCR reads through MiXCR, storing one row per CDR3 protein. The sample holds about 290,000 distinct CDR3 sequences, 16% seen once. The sequenced sample consisted of blood. These receptors were collected from a man aged 25-45 years with Graves' hyperthyroidism.

This clonotype was observed a handful of times. The chain links TRBV7-2 to TRBJ1-1; 8 bases fit TRBD1. Germline V gene sequence: CDR1 SGHTA, CDR2 FQGNSA. This CDR3 is built from 16 residues. The V and J ends lost 4 bases and 2 bases, in that order; junction bases with no gene match: 9. In DNA, the CDR3 is TGTGCCAGCAGCTATCAACAGGGGGGGGGAAACACTGAAGCTTTCTTT. Translating it yields CASSYQQGGGNTEAFF. The full variable domain, with the rest looked up from reference TRBV7-2 and TRBJ1-1, is GAGVSQSPSNKVTEKGKDVELRCDPISGHTALYWYRQSLGQGLEFLIYFQGNSAPDKSGLPSDRFSAERTGGSVSTLTIQRTQQEDSAVYLCASSYQQGGGNTEAFFGQGTRLTVV.

This clonotype was recorded a few times. The chain links TRBV2 to TRBJ2-1; tentatively, D is TRBD2 (5 bases). This CDR3 has 13 amino acids. The germline V gene encodes CDR1 SNHLY and CDR2 FYNNEI. V lost 6 bases to trimming and J lost 10 bases, with 16 bases between them. CDR3 amino acids: CASSPQVEGEQFF. As DNA, the CDR3 is TGTGCCAGCAGCCCCCAGGTTGAGGGCGAGCAGTTCTTC.